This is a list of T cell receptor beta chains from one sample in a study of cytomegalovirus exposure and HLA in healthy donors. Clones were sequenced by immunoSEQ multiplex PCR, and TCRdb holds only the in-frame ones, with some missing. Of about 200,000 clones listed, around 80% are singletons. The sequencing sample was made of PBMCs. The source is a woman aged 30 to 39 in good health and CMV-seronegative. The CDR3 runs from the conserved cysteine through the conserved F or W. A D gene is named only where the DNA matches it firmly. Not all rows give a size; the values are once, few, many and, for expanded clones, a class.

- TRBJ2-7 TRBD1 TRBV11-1 TGTGCCAGCAGCTTAGTTGGGGACAGATCCTACGAGCAGTACTTC CASSLVGDRSYEQYF
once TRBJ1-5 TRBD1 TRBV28 TGTGCCAGCAGTTCACAGGGGGCGAGGAATCAGCCCCAGCATTTT CASSSQGARNQPQHF
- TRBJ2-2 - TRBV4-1 TGCGCCAGCAGCCAAGACCCTCGGGTCCCCGGGGAGCTGTTTTTT CASSQDPRVPGELFF
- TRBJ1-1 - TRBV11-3 TGTGCCAGCAGCTCCGGAGGGGCGACGGAGGCTTTCTTT CASSSGGATEAFF
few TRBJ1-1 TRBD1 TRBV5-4 TGTGCCAGCAGCTTGCCCCACAAGACAGGGGATAATGAAGCTTTCTTT CASSLPHKTGDNEAFF
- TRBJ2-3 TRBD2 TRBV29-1 TGCGGGGGGGACCTTACAGATACGCAGTATTTT CGGDLTDTQYF
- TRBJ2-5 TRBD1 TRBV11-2 TGTGCCAGCAGCTCATCGGACAGGGGAGGCCAAGAGACCCAGTACTTC CASSSSDRGGQETQYF
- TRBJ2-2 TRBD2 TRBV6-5 TGTGCCAGCAGTTACCTAGCGGGTAGGGCCGGGGAGCTGTTTTTT CASSYLAGRAGELFF
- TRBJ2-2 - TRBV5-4 TGTGCCAGCAGCTCGCGACAGATCAACACCGGGGAGCTGTTTTTT CASSSRQINTGELFF
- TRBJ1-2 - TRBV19 TGTGCCAGTAGTATAAACAGTGTTAACTATGGCTACACCTTC CASSINSVNYGYTF
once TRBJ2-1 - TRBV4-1 TGCGCCAGCAGCCAAGTTGCGGGAAGCAATGAGCAGTTCTTC CASSQVAGSNEQFF
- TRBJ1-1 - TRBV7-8 TGTGCCAGCAGTTCCCACATTGGCACTGAAGCTTTCTTT CASSSHIGTEAFF
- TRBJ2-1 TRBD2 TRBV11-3 TGTGCCAGCAGCCAGGGACTAGCGGGAGTCAATGAGCAGTTCTTC CASSQGLAGVNEQFF
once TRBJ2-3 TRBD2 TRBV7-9 TGTGCCAGCAGGGCGGGCGGGGGAGCAGATACGCAGTATTTT CASRAGGGADTQYF
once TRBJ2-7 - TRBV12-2 TGTGCAAGTCGCTTAGCCGGGACAGGGGGGATCGGTTACGAGCAGTACTTC CASRLAGTGGIGYEQYF
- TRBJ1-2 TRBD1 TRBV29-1 TGCAGCGTTGATTCCACAGGGGGCAACTATGGCTACACCTTC CSVDSTGGNYGYTF
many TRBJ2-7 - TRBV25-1 TGTGCCAGCAGCCCTAATGTCAGGGACGAGCAGTACTTC CASSPNVRDEQYF
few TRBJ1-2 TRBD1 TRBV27 TGTGCCAGCAGCTGGACAGGGGATCTATTTGGCTACACCTTC CASSWTGDLFGYTF
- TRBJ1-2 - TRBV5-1 TGCGCCAGCAGCTTGAGTCTGGAGGGGCTAAGCTACACCTTC CASSLSLEGLSYTF
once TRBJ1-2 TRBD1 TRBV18 TGTGCCAGCCACCGGCAGGGGGACGGCTACACCTTC CASHRQGDGYTF
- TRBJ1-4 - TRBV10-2 TGCGCCAGCAGTGTGACAGGTTGGGGGAGTGAAAAACTGTTTTTT CASSVTGWGSEKLFF
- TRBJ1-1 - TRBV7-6 TGTGCCAGCAGCTTAGGGGGCTCGACTGAAGCTTTCTTT CASSLGGSTEAFF
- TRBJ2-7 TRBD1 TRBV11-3 TGTGCCAGCAGCCCCGGGGGGACAGGGGGTATCTACGAGCAGTACTTC CASSPGGTGGIYEQYF
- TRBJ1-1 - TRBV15 TGTGCCACCCGAAGGCAGGGGTCTCACACTGAAGCTTTCTTT CATRRQGSHTEAFF
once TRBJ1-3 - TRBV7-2 TGTGCCAGCAGCTTAGGGGCTTTGCTTGGGTCTGGAAACACCATATATTTT CASSLGALLGSGNTIYF
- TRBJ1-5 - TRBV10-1 TGCGCCAGCAGTGAAAGTGGCCAGCCCCAGCATTTT CASSESGQPQHF
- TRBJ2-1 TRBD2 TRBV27 TGTGCCAGCAGTTTCGTGGTAGCGGGGTACAATGAGCAGTTCTTC CASSFVVAGYNEQFF
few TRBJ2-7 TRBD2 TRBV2 TGTGCCAGCAGTATGACTAGCGGGGTTAACGAGCAGTACTTC CASSMTSGVNEQYF